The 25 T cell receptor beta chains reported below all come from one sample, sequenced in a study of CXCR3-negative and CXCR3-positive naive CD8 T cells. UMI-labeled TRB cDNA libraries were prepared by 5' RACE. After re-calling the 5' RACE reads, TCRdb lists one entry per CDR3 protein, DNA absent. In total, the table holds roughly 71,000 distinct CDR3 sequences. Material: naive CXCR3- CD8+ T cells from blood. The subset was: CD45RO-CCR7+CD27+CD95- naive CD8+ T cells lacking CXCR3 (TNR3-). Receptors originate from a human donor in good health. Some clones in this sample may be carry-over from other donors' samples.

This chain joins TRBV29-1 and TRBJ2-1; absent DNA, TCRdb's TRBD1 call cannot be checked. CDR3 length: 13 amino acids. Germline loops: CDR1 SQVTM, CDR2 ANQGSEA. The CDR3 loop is CSGGASSYNEQFF.

CDR3 loop: CSASMGGRGQPQHF. The chain uses TRBV20-1 and TRBJ1-5; the TCRdb D gene call, TRBD1, has no DNA to confirm it. From germline, CDR1 is DFQATT and CDR2 SNEGSKA (reference sequence). The CDR3 is made up of 14 amino acids.

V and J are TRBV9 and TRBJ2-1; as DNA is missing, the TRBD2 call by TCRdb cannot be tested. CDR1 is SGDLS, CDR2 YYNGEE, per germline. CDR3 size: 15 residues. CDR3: CASSVAADHYNEQFF.

CDR3 in amino acids: CATSRVGAGGHNEQFF. This sequence joins TRBV15 and TRBJ2-1; TCRdb outputs TRBD2, but without DNA this stays unchecked. This CDR3 region has 16 residues. The germline V gene has CDR1 LNHNV and CDR2 YYDKDF (reference sequence).

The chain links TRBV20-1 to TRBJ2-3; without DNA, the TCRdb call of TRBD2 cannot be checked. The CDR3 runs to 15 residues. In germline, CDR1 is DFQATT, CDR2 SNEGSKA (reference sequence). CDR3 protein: CSARDWARSRDTQYF.

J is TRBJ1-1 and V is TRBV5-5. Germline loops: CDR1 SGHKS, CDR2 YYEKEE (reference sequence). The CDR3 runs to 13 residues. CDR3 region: CASSLGTNTEAFF.

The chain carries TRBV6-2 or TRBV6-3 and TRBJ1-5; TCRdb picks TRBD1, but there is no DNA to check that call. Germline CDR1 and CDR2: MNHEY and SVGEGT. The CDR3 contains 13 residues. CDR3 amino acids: CASSSTGDQPQHF.

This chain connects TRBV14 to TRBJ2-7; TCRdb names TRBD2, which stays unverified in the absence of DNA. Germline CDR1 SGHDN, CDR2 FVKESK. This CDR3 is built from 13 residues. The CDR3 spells CASSHSGSYEQYF. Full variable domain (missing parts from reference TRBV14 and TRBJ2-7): EAGVTQFPSHSVIEKGQTVTLRCDPISGHDNLYWYRRVMGKEIKFLLHFVKESKQDESGMPNNRFLAERTGGTYSTLKVQPAELEDSGVYFCASSHSGSYEQYFGPGTRLTVT.

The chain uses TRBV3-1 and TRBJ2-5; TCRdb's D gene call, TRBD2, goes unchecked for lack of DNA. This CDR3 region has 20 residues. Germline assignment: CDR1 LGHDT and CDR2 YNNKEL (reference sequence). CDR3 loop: CASSQAGTSGGSPYQETQYF.

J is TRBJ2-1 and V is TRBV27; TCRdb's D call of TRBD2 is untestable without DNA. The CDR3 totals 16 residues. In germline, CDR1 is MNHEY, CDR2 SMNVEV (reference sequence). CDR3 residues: CASIPTSGDFYNEQFF.

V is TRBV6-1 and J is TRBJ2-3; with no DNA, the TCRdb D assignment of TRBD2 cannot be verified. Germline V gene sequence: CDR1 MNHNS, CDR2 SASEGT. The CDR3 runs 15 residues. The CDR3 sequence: CASSEAEEGADTQYF.

CDR3 protein: CASSSLGTGDSYEQYF. This chain joins TRBV13 and TRBJ2-7; TCRdb calls TRBD1, which cannot be checked without DNA. The CDR3 has 16 residues. Germline-derived CDR1 and CDR2 are PRHDT and FYEKMQ (reference sequence).

The CDR3 sequence is CASLFGTIAYNEQFF. The rearrangement uses TRBV13 and TRBJ2-1; the D gene TCRdb calls, TRBD2, cannot be checked with no DNA. Germline CDR1 reads PRHDT; CDR2 reads FYEKMQ (reference sequence). This CDR3 has 15 residues.

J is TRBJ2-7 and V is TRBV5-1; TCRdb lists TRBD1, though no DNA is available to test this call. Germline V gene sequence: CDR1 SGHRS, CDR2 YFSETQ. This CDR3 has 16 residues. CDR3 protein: CASSPEGTAPFYEQYF.

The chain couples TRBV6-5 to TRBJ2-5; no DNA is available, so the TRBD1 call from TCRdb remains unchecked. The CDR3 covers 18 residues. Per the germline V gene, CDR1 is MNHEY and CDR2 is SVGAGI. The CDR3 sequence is CASSSAPLATGSQETQYF.

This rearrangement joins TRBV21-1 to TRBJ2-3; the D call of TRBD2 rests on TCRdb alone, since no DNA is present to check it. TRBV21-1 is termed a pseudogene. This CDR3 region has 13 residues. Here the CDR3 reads CASSSSAGDTQYF.

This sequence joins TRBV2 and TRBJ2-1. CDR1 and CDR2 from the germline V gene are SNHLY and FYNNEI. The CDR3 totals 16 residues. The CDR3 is CASSDLERLSYNEQFF.

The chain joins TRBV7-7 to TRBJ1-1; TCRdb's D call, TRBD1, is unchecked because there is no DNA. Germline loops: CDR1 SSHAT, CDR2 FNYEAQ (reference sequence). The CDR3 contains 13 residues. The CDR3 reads CASSVLQGTEAFF.

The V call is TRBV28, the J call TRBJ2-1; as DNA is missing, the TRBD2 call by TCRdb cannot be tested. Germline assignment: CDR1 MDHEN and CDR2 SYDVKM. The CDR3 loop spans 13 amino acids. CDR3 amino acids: CASIGLAGPRWFF.

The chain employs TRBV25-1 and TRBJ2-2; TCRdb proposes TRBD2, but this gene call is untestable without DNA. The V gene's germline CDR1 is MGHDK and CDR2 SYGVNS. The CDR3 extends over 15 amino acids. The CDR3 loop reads CASSGGGGSTGELFF.

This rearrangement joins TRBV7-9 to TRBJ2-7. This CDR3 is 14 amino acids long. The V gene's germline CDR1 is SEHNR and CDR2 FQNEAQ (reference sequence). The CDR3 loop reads CASSLEDQAYEQYF. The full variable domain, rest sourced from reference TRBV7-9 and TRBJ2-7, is DTGVSQNPRHKITKRGQNVTFRCDPISEHNRLYWYRQTLGQGPEFLTYFQNEAQLEKSRLLSDRFSAERPKGSFSTLEIQRTEQGDSAMYLCASSLEDQAYEQYFGPGTRLTVT.

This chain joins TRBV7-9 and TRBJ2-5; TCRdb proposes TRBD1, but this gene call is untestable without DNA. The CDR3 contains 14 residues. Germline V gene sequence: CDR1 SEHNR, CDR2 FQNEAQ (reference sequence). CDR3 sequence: CASSSLDSGETQYF.

This CDR3 is CASSLSQGPNYGYTF. V and J are TRBV5-1 and TRBJ1-2. The CDR3 runs to 15 residues. Looked up from germline, CDR1 is SGHRS and CDR2 is YFSETQ.

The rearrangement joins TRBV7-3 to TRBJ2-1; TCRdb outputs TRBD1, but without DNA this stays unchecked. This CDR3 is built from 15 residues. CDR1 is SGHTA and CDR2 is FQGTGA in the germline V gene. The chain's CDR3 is CASSLGQGIENEQFF.

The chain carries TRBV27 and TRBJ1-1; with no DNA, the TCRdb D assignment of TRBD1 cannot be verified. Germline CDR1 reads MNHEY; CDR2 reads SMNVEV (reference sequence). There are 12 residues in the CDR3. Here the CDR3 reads CASRQGGTEAFF.